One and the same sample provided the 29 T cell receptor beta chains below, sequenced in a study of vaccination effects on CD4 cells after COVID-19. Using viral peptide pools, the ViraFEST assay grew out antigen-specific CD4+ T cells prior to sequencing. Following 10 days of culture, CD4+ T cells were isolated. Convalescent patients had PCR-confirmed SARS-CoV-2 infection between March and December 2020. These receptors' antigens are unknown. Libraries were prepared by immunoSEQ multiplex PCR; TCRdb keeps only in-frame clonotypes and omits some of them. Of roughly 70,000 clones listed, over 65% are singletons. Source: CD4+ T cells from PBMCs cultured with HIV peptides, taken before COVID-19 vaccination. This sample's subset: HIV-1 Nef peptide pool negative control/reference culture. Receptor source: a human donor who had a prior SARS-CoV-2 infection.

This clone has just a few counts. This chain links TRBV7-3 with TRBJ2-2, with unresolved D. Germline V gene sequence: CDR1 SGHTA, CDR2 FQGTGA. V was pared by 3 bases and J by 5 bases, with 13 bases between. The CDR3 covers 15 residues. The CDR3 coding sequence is TGTGCCAGCAGCTTTGGTAGCCCCCAAACCGGGGAGCTGTTTTTT. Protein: CASSFGSPQTGELFF.

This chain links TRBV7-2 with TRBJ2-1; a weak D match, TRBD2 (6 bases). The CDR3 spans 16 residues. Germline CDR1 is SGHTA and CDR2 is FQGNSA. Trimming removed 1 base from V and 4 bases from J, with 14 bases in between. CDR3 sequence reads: CASSLDSSGLYNEQFF. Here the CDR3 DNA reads TGTGCCAGCAGCTTAGATAGTAGCGGCCTTTACAATGAGCAGTTCTTC.

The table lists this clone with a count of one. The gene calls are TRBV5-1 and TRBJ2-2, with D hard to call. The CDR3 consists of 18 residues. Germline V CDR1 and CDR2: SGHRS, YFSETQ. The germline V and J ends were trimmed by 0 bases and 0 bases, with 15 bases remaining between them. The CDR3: CASSLEHSVIPNTGELFF. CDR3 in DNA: TGCGCCAGCAGCTTGGAGCACTCGGTCATCCCGAACACCGGGGAGCTGTTTTTT. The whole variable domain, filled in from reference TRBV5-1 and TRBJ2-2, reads KAGVTQTPRYLIKTRGQQVTLSCSPISGHRSVSWYQQTPGQGLQFLFEYFSETQRNKGNFPGRFSGRQFSNSRSEMNVSTLELGDSALYLCASSLEHSVIPNTGELFFGEGSRLTVL.

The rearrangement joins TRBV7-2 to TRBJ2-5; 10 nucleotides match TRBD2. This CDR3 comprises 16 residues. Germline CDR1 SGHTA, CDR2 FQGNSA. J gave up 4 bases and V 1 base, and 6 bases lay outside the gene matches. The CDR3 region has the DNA TGTGCCAGCAGCTTAGGGACTAGCGGAGCCGGAGAGACCCAGTACTTC. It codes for CASSLGTSGAGETQYF.

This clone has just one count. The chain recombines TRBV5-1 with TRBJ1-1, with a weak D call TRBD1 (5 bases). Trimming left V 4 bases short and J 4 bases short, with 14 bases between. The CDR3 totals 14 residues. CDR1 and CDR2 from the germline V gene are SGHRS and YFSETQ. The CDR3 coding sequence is TGCGCCAGCAGCCTGCAGGGAGGTTCCACTGAAGCTTTCTTT. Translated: CASSLQGGSTEAFF. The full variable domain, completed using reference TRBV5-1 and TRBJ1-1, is KAGVTQTPRYLIKTRGQQVTLSCSPISGHRSVSWYQQTPGQGLQFLFEYFSETQRNKGNFPGRFSGRQFSNSRSEMNVSTLELGDSALYLCASSLQGGSTEAFFGQGTRLTVV.

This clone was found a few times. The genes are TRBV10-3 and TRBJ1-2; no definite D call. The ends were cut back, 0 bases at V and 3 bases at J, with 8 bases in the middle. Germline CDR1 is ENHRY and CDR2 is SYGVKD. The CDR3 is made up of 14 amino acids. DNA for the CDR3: TGTGCCATCAGTGAGTCGCCGACGGACTATGGCTACACCTTC. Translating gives CAISESPTDYGYTF.

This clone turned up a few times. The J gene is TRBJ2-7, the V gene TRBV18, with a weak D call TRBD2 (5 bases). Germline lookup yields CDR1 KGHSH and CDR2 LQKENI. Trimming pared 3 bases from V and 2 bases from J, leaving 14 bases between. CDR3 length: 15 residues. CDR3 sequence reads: CASSPGEGWTYEQYF. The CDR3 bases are TGTGCCAGCTCACCCGGAGAGGGTTGGACCTACGAGCAGTACTTC.

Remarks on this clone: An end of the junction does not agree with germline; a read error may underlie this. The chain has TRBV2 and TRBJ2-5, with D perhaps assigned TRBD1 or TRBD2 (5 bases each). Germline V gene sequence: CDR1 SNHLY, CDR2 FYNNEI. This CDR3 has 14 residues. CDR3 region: CASREARGVETQYF. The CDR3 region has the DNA TGTGCCAGCAGGGAAGCGAGGGGAGTAGAGACCCAGTACTTC.

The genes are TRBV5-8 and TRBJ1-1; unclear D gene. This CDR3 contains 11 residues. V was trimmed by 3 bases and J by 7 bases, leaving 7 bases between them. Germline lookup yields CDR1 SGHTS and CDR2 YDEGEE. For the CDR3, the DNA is TGTGCCAGCAGCTCATGGGGTGAAGCTTTCTTT. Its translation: CASSSWGEAFF.

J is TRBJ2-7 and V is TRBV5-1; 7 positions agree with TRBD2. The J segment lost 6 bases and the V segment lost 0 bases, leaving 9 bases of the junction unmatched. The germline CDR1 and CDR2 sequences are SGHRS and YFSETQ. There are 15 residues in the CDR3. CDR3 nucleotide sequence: TGCGCCAGCAGCTTGGGGGCGGGAGCTACTTTCGAGCAGTACTTC. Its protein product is CASSLGAGATFEQYF.

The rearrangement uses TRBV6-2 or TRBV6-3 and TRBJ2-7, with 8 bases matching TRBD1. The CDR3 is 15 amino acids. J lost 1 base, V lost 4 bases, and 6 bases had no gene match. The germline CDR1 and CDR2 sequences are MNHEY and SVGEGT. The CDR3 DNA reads TGTGCCAGCAGTTTTTTCAGGGGGCCGTCCTACGAGCAGTACTTC. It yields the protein CASSFFRGPSYEQYF.

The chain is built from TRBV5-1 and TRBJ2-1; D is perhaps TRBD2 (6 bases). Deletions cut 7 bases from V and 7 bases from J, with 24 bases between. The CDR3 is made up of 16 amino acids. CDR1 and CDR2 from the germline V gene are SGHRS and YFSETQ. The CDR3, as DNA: TGCGCCAGCTCCCAGGAGGGGTTGAGCGGTAGGAATGAGCAGTTCTTC. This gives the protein CASSQEGLSGRNEQFF.

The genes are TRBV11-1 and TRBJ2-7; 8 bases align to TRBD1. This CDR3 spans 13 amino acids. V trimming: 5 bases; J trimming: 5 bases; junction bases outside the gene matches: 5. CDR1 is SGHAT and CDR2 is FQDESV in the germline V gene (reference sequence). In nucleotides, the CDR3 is TGTGCCAGCAGCGTCCGGACAGGGAACGAGCAGTACTTC. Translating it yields CASSVRTGNEQYF. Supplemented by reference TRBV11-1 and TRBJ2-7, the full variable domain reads EAEVAQSPRYKITEKSQAVAFWCDPISGHATLYWYRQILGQGPELLVQFQDESVVDDSQLPKDRFSAERLKGVDSTLKIQPAELGDSAMYLCASSVRTGNEQYFGPGTRLTVT.

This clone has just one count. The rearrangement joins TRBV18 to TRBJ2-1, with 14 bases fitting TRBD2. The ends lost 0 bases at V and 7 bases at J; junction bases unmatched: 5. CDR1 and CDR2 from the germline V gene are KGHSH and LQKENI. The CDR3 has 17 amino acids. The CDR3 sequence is CASSPPRLAGGPNEQFF. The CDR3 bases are TGTGCCAGCTCACCACCCCGACTAGCGGGAGGGCCGAATGAGCAGTTCTTC. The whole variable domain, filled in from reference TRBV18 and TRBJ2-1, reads NAGVMQNPRHLVRRRGQEARLRCSPMKGHSHVYWYRQLPEEGLKFMVYLQKENIIDESGMPKERFSAEFPKEGPSILRIQQVVRGDSAAYFCASSPPRLAGGPNEQFFGPGTRLTVL.

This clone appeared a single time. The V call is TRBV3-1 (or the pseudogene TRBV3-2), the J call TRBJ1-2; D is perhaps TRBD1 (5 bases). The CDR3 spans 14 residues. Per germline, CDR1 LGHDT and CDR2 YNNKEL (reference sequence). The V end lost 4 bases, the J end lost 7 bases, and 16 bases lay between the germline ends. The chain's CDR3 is CASSPRGGLIGYTF. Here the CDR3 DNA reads TGTGCCAGCAGCCCCCGGGGGGGTCTGATTGGCTACACCTTC.

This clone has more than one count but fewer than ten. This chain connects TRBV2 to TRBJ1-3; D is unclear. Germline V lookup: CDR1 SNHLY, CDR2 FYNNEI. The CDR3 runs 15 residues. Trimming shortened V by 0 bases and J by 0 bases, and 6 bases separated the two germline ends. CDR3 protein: CASSEAGLSGNTIYF. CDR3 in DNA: TGTGCCAGCAGTGAAGCTGGTCTCTCTGGAAACACCATATATTTT.

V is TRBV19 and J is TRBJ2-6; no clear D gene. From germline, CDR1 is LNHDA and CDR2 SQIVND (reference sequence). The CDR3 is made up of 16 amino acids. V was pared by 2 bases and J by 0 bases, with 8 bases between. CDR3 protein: CASSIRSSSGANVLTF. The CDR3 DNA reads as TGTGCCAGTAGTATACGCAGTTCCTCTGGGGCCAACGTCCTGACTTTC. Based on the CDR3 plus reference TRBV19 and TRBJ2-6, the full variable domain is DGGITQSPKYLFRKEGQNVTLSCEQNLNHDAMYWYRQDPGQGLRLIYYSQIVNDFQKGDIAEGYSVSREKKESFPLTVTSAQKNPTAFYLCASSIRSSSGANVLTFGAGSRLTVL.

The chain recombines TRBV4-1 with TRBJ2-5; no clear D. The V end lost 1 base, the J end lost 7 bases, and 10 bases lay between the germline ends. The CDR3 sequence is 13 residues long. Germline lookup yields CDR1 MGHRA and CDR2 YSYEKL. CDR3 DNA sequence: TGCGCCAGCAGCCAAGCAGGTCTGGGGACCCAGTACTTC. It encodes CASSQAGLGTQYF.

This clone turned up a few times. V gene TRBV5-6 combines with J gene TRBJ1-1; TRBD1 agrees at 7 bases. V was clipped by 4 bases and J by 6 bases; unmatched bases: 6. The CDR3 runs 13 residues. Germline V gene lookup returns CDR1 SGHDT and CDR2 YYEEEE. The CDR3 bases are TGTGCCAGCAGCGTGACAGGGCCCGCTGAAGCTTTCTTT. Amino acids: CASSVTGPAEAFF.

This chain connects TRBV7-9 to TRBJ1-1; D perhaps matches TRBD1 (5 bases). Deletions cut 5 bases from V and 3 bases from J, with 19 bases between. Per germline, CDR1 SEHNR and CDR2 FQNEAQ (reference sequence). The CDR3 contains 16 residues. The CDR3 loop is CASSIPQGSLDTEAFF. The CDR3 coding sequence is TGTGCCAGCAGCATCCCGCAGGGTTCTTTGGACACTGAAGCTTTCTTT.

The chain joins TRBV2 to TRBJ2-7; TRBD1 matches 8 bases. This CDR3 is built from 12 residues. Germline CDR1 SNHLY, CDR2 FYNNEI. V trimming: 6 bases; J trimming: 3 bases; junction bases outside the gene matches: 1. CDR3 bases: TGTGCCAGCAGCGGGACAGGCTACGAGCAGTACTTC. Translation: CASSGTGYEQYF.

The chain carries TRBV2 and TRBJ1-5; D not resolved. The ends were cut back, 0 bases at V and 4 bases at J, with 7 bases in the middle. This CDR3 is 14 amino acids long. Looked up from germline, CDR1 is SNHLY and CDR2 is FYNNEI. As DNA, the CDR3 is TGTGCCAGCAGTGAAGCGGCCCCAAATCAGCCCCAGCATTTT. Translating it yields CASSEAAPNQPQHF.

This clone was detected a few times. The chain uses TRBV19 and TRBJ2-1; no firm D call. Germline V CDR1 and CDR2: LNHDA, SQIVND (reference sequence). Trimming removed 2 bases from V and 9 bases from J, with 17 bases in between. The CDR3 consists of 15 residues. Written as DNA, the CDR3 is TGTGCCAGTAGTATATGGCGCGCGGATGTAGTTGAGCAGTTCTTC. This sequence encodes CASSIWRADVVEQFF.

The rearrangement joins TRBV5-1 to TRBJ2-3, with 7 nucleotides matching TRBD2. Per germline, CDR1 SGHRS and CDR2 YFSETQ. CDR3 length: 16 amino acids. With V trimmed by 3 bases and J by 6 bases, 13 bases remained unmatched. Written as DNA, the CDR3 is TGCGCCAGCAGCTCCCTCGTGGGCGGGGGAGGGGATACGCAGTATTTT. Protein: CASSSLVGGGGDTQYF.

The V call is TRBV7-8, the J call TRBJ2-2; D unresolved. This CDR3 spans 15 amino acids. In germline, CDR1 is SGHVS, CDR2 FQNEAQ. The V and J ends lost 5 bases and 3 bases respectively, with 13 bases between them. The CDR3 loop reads CASSLRSTHTGELFF. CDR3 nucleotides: TGTGCCAGCAGCCTACGGTCTACGCACACCGGGGAGCTGTTTTTT.

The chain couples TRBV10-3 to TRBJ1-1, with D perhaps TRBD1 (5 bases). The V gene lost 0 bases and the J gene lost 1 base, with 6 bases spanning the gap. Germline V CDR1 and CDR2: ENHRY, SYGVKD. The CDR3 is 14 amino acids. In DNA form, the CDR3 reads TGTGCCATCAGTGAGTCACAGGCGAACACTGAAGCTTTCTTT. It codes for CAISESQANTEAFF.

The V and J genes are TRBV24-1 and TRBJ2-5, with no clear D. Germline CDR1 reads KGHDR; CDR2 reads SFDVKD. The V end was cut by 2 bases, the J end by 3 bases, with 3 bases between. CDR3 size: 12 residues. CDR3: CATSDWEETQYF. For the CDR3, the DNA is TGTGCCACCAGTGATTGGGAAGAGACCCAGTACTTC.

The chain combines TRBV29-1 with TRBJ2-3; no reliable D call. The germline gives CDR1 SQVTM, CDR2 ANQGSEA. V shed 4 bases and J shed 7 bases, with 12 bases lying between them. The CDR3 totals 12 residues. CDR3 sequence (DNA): TGCAGCGTTGTCGGGCGCCTTAATACGCAGTATTTT. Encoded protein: CSVVGRLNTQYF.

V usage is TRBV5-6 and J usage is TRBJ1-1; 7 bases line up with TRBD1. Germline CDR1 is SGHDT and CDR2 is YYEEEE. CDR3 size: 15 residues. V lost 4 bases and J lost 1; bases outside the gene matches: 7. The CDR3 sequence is CASSLRTGRNTEAFF. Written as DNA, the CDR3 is TGTGCCAGCAGCCTTAGGACAGGCCGGAACACTGAAGCTTTCTTT.